This TCR beta chain emerged from a study of OX40 agonist ivuxolimab in advanced cancers. A note on the overall study: The costimulatory receptor OX40 (CD134) was targeted by ivuxolimab, a fully human IgG2 agonistic monoclonal antibody. Intravenous ivuxolimab was administered to patients every 2 weeks at six dose levels: 0.01, 0.1, 0.3, 1.5, 3 and 10 mg/kg. Among the roughly 50 dose-escalation patients, some 20 had hepatocellular carcinoma, roughly 15 melanoma, 9 renal cell carcinoma and 9 head and neck cancer. In the dose-escalation cohort, nearly 85% of patients were male, and the mean age was roughly 60 years with a range of roughly 20 to 79. Prior anti-PD-1, anti-PD-L1 or anti-CTLA-4 therapy was permitted, and approximately 40% of dose-escalation patients had received checkpoint inhibitors. Partial responses occurred in three dose-escalation patients: two with cutaneous melanoma and one with hepatocellular carcinoma. The purpose of peripheral TCRbeta sequencing was to test whether ivuxolimab changed TCR sequence diversity and led to clonal T-cell expansion. The monotherapy dose-escalation portion (N of about 50 patients) of the phase I ivuxolimab trial is reported in the paper.

With respect to this clone: The clone's antigen remains unknown. The sample holds no much larger clone one base away, and base qualities are not on file.

The germline V gene encodes CDR1 LNHDA and CDR2 SQIVND (reference sequence). The CDR3 spans 17 residues, from the cysteine through the phenylalanine. Just CDR3 DNA is preserved here, 51 bases in frame from base 1. V lost 2 bases and J lost 7 bases; the stretch between them is 18 bases long. Genomic DNA was extracted from sorted cells for sequencing of the TCRbeta CDR3 region. The immunoSEQ Assay was used to sequence the TCRbeta CDR3 regions. Drawn from immuneACCESS, this table holds only the in-frame rearrangements with V and J called that TCRdb kept. Clones are partly lost; checked studies trace under half to an unresolved V gene and leave the rest unexplained. Across this sample there are 70,000 to 100,000 clones, with about 85% seen only once. The ten most abundant clones make up around 1.1% of the sample. Patients with autoimmune disease history or receiving systemic immunosuppression were excluded from the trial. In every dose cohort, peripheral blood was drawn for TCR sequencing at baseline, cycle 4 day 1, and cycle 7 day 1. The samples were taken from a phase I, first-in-human, multicenter, open-label dose-escalation trial of ivuxolimab. Adults with locally advanced or metastatic melanoma, renal cell, hepatocellular, or head and neck squamous cell carcinoma were enrolled in the trial. Before TCR sequencing, CD4+ T cells and CD8+ T cells were sorted from peripheral blood as separate populations.

What the research found in general, with its limitations: The antigen specificity of the peripheral T cells that underwent clonal expansion was not determined. Partial responders in the 0.1-3.0 mg/kg groups had among the lowest normalized peripheral clonal expansion, especially among CD8+ T cells. After ivuxolimab, expanded clones were on average more numerous among CD8+ T cells than among CD4+ T cells. At doses from 0.1 to 3.0 mg/kg, clonal expansion was seen in both CD4+ and CD8+ blood T cells between baseline and week 6. Low levels of normalized T-cell clonal expansion were also seen in some patients who did not respond.

In this chain, TRBV19 is recombined with TRBJ1-6, with a weak D call of TRBD1 (6 bases match). Here the sequenced sample was CD4+ or CD8+ T cells sorted from blood, taken in a trial of the OX40 agonist ivuxolimab. This clonotype originated in an adult with an advanced solid tumor such as melanoma, head and neck, liver or kidney cancer. The CDR3 is CASSIPRTAAENSPLHF. The DNA reads as follows: TGTGCCAGTAGTATACCCCGGACAGCAGCGGAAAATTCACCCCTCCACTTT.